Listed below are T cell receptor beta chains from one sample, sequenced in a study of vaccination effects on CD4 cells after COVID-19. Their antigens are not known. Here immunoSEQ multiplex PCR was the method, and the copy in TCRdb shows in-frame clones only, minus some. The sample gives 22,000 or so clones, 76% of which show up once; 9% to 9.5% is in the top ten. Specimen: CD4+ T cells from PBMCs cultured with HCoV-229E spike peptides, collected after COVID-19 vaccination. The receptor source for this set is a human donor who received a COVID-19 vaccine. Both conserved end residues are part of each CDR3. Fields, in order: J gene, V gene, D gene, clone size, CDR3 DNA, CDR3 protein. The D gene is left open where the match is weak. Clone size is not always given. Where it is, it says once, few, many or a class for expanded clones.

>TRBJ2-7|TRBV3-1/TRBV3-2|-|once
TGTGCCAGCAGCCAAAGACGGGAGCCGCCGCAGTACTTC
CASSQRREPPQYF
>TRBJ2-4|TRBV7-9|-|-
TGTGCCAGCAGCGCGGGAGGACAGGGAGGTATCCAAAACATTCAGTACTTC
CASSAGGQGGIQNIQYF
>TRBJ2-2|TRBV6-5|TRBD2|-
TGTGCCAGCAGTTACACGGGGGGGCTGGACACCGGGGAGCTGTTTTTT
CASSYTGGLDTGELFF
>TRBJ1-5|TRBV7-7|-|-
TGTGCCAGCAAGGGAAGCAATCAGCCCCAGCATTTT
CASKGSNQPQHF
>TRBJ2-1|TRBV19|-|-
TGTGCCAGTAGTATCGGGCTAGTGTCAGGCAATGAGCAGTTCTTC
CASSIGLVSGNEQFF
>TRBJ1-2|TRBV20-1|-|-
TGCAGTGCTAGGGCAGGGTATGGCTACACCTTC
CSARAGYGYTF
>TRBJ1-2|TRBV2|-|-
TGTGCCAGCAGTGGGGGCAGGGGAGGGGCTAACTATGGCTACACCTTC
CASSGGRGGANYGYTF
>TRBJ1-4|TRBV4-2|-|-
TGTGCCAGCAGCATCGCCCGTGATGCAACTAATGAAAAACTGTTTTTT
CASSIARDATNEKLFF
>TRBJ1-6|TRBV19|TRBD1|few
TGTGCCAGTACCGCGACAGGGATCACCTATAATTCACCCCTCCACTTT
CASTATGITYNSPLHF
>TRBJ2-1|TRBV6-1|TRBD2|once
TGTGCCAGCAGTGGGACGAGACTAGCTGACCACAATGAGCAGTTCTTC
CASSGTRLADHNEQFF
>TRBJ2-7|TRBV19|-|once
TGTGCCAGTAGTATTGAAGAGGGAAGGTCCTACGAGCAGTACTTC
CASSIEEGRSYEQYF
>TRBJ1-5|TRBV10-2|-|-
TGCGCCAGCAGTGGACCGGTGGGCAGGGGCGGCGGTTATAGCAATCAGCCCCAGCATTTT
CASSGPVGRGGGYSNQPQHF
>TRBJ1-2|TRBV11-1|-|-
TGTGCCAGCAGCCCCCTCCCGACATCCCAATATGGCTACACCTTC
CASSPLPTSQYGYTF
>TRBJ1-3|TRBV3-1/TRBV3-2|-|-
TGTGCCAGCAGCCAAGCGGGACATCTGTCTGGAAACACCATATATTTT
CASSQAGHLSGNTIYF
>TRBJ2-2|TRBV30|TRBD1|once
TGTGCCTGGAGTTCCAAAGGGACAGGGGTCACCGGGGAGCTGTTTTTT
CAWSSKGTGVTGELFF
>TRBJ2-3|TRBV5-4|-|-
TGTGCCAGCAGCCCCCCAGGCCGCACAGATACGCAGTATTTT
CASSPPGRTDTQYF
>TRBJ1-1|TRBV7-9|-|-
TGTGCCAGCAGCGCCTCGTCAGGGAACACTGAAGCTTTCTTT
CASSASSGNTEAFF
>TRBJ2-1|TRBV10-2|-|-
TGCGCCAGCAGTGTCCGAAATGAGCAGTTCTTC
CASSVRNEQFF